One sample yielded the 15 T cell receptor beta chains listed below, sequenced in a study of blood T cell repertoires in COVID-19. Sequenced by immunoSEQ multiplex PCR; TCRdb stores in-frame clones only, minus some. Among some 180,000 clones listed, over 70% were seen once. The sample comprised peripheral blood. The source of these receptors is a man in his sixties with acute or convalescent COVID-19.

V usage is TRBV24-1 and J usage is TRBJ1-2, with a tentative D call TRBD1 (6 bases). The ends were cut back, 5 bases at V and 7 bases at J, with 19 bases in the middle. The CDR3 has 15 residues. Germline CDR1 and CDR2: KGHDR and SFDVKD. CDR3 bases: TGTGCCACCAGTGCGGGCGGGGGCCCCCTCCTTGGCTACACCTTC. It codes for CATSAGGGPLLGYTF.

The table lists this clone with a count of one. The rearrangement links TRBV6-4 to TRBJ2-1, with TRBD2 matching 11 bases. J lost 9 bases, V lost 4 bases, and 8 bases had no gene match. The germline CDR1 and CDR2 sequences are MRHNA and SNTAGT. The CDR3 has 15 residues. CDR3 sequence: CASSVLAGGFGEQFF. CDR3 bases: TGTGCCAGCAGTGTCTTAGCGGGGGGGTTCGGTGAGCAGTTCTTC.

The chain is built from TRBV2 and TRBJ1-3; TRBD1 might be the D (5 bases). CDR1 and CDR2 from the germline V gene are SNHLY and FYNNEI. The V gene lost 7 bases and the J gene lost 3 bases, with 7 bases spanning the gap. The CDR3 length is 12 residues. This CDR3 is CASIRGGNTIYF. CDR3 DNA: TGTGCCAGCATTAGGGGTGGAAACACCATATATTTT. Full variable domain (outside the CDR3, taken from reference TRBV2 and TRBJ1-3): EPEVTQTPSHQVTQMGQEVILRCVPISNHLYFYWYRQILGQKVEFLVSFYNNEISEKSEIFDDQFSVERPDGSNFTLKIRSTKLEDSAMYFCASIRGGNTIYFGEGSWLTVV.

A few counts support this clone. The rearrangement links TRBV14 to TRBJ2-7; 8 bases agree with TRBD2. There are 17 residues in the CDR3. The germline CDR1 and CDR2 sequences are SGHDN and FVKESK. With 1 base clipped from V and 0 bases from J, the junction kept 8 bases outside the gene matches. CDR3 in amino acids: CASSQGASGSYSYEQYF. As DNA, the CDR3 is TGTGCCAGCAGCCAAGGAGCTAGCGGGTCCTACTCCTACGAGCAGTACTTC.

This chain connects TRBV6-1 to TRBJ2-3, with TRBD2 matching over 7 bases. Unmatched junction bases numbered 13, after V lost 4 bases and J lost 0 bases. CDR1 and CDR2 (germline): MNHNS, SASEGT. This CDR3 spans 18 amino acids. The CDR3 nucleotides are TGTGCCAGCAGTGTTAGGGCTAGCGGTTTTCCTAGCACAGATACGCAGTATTTT. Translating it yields CASSVRASGFPSTDTQYF.

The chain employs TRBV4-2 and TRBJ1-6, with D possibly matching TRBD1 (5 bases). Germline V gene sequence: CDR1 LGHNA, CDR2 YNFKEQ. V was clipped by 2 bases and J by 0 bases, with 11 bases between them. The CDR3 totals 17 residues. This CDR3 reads CASSQTTVSSYNSPLHF. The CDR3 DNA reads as TGTGCCAGCAGCCAAACGACAGTAAGCTCCTATAATTCACCCCTCCACTTT.

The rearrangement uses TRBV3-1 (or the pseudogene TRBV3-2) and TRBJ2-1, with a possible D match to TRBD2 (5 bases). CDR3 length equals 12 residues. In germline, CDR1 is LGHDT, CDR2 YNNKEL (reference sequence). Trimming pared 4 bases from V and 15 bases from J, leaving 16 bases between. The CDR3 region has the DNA TGTGCCAGCAGCCTCTCTTCGGCTAGCCCGTTCTTC. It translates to CASSLSSASPFF.

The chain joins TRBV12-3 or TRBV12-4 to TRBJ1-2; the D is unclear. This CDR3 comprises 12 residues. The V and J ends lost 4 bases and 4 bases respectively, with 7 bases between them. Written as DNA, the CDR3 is TGTGCCAGCAGTTACGGGAGCTATGGCTACACCTTC. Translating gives CASSYGSYGYTF.

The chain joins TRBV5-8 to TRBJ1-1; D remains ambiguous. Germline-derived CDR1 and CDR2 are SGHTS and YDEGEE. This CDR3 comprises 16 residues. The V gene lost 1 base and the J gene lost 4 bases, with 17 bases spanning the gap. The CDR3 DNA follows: TGTGCCAGCAGCTTGTCTACGGGGAATCCCCGCACTGAAGCTTTCTTT. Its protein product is CASSLSTGNPRTEAFF.

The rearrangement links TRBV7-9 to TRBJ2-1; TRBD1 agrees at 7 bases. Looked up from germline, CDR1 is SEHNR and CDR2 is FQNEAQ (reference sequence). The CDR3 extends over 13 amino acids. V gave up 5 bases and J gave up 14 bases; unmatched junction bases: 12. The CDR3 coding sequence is TGTGCCAGCAGCGATGAGACAGGGCAAAAGAAGTTCTTC. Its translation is CASSDETGQKKFF.

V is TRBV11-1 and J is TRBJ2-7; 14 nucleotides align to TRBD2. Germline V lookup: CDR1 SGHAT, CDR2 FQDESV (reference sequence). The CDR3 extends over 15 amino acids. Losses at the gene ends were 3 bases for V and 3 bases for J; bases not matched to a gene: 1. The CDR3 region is CASSFGLAGGYEQYF. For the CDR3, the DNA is TGTGCCAGCAGCTTTGGACTAGCGGGAGGCTACGAGCAGTACTTC.

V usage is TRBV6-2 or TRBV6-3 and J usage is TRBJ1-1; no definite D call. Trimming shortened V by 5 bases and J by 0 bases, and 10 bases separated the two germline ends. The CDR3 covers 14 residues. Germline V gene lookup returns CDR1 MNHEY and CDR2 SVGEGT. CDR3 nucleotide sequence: TGTGCCAGCAGTCCGACTAGCGTGAACACTGAAGCTTTCTTT. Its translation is CASSPTSVNTEAFF.

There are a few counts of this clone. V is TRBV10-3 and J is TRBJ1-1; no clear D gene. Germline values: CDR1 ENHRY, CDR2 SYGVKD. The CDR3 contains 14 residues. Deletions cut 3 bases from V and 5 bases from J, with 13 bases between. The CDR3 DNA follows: TGTGCCATCAGTGACAGTGAGGGTCGAACTGAAGCTTTCTTT. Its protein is CAISDSEGRTEAFF.

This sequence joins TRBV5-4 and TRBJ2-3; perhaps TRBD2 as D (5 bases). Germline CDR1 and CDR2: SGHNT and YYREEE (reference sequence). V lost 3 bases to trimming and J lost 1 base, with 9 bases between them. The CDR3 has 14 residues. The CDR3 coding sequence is TGTGCCAGCAGCTCGAGGCGGGGCACAGATACGCAGTATTTT. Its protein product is CASSSRRGTDTQYF.

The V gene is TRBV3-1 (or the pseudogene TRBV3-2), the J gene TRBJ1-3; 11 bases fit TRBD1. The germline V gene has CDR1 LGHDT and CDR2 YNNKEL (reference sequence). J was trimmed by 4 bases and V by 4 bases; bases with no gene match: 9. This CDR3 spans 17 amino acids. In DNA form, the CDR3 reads TGTGCCAGCAGCCGAGGACAGGGGGCGCGTCCGGGAAACACCATATATTTT. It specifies CASSRGQGARPGNTIYF.